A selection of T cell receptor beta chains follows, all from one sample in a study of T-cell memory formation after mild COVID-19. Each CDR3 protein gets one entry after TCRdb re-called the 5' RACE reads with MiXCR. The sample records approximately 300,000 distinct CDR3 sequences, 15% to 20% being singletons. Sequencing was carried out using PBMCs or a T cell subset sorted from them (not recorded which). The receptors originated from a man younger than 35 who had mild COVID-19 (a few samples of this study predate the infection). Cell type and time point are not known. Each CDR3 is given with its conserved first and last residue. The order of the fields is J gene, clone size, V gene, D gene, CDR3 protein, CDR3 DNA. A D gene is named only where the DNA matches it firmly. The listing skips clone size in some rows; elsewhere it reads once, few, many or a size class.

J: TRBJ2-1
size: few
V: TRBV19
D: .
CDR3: CASSLRGRGEQFF
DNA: TGTGCCAGTAGTTTGAGGGGGCGGGGTGAGCAGTTCTTC

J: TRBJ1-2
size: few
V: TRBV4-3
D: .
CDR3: CASSHQTSGGDGYTF
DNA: TGCGCCAGCAGCCACCAAACGTCGGGAGGGGATGGCTACACCTTC

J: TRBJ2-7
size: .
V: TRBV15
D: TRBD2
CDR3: CATSREAGGPTYEQYF
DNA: TGTGCCACCAGCAGAGAGGCGGGGGGACCGACCTACGAGCAGTACTTC

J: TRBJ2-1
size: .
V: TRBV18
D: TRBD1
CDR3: CASSPEQGAISEQFF
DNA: TGTGCCAGCTCACCAGAGCAGGGGGCGATAAGTGAGCAGTTCTTC

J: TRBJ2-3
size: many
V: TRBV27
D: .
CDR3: CASSLLGDTQYF
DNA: TGTGCCAGCAGTCTTTTAGGTGATACGCAGTATTTT

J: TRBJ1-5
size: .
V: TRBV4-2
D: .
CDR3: CASSPTAAMGNPQHF
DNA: TGTGCCAGCAGCCCAACCGCGGCGATGGGGAATCCCCAGCATTTT

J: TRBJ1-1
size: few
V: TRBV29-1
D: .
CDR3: CSASASVLGSTEAFF
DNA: TGCAGCGCCAGTGCCTCCGTCTTGGGGTCCACTGAAGCTTTCTTT

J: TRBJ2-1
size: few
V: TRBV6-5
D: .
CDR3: CASSINTGSRYNEQFF
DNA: TGTGCCAGCAGTATAAACACGGGGTCCCGCTACAATGAGCAGTTCTTC

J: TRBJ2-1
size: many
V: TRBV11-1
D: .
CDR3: CASSWKSRGAHNEQFF
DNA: TGTGCCAGCAGCTGGAAATCTAGGGGGGCCCACAATGAGCAGTTCTTC

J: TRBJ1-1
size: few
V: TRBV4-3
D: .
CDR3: CASSQRRIGPESRNTEAFF
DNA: TGCGCCAGCAGCCAAAGAAGGATAGGCCCCGAATCGAGGAACACTGAAGCTTTCTTT

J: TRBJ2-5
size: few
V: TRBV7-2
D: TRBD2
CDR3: CASSLAGTSGKETQYF
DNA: TGTGCCAGCAGCTTAGCCGGGACTAGCGGAAAAGAGACCCAGTACTTC

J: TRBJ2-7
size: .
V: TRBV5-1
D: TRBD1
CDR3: CASSGGQGYYEQYF
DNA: TGCGCCAGCAGCGGCGGACAGGGATACTACGAGCAGTACTTC

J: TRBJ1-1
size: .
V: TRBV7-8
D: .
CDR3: CASSLMGLRNTEAFF
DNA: TGTGCCAGCAGCTTAATGGGGTTGAGGAACACTGAAGCTTTCTTT

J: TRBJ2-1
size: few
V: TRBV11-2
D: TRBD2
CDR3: CASSLGGGARDEQFF
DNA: TGTGCCAGCAGCTTAGGCGGGGGGGCGCGTGATGAGCAGTTCTTC

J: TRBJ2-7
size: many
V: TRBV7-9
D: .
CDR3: CASSSGTQEQYF
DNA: TGTGCCAGCAGCTCCGGGACACAGGAGCAGTACTTC

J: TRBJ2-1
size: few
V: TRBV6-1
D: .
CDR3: CASRSQGVPYNEQFF
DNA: TGTGCCAGCAGGTCGCAGGGTGTCCCCTACAATGAGCAGTTCTTC

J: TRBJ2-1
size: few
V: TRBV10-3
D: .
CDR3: CAIRRDFLEGDEQFF
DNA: TGTGCCATCAGAAGGGACTTCCTTGAGGGAGATGAGCAGTTCTTC

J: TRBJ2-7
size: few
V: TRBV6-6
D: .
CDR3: CASSYVSYEQYF
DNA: TGTGCCAGCAGTTATGTCTCCTACGAGCAGTACTTC

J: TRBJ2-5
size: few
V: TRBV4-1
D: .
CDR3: CASSRGTGVGETQYF
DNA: TGCGCCAGCAGCCGGGGGACCGGGGTCGGAGAGACCCAGTACTTC

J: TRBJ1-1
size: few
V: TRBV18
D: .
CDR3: CASSPGIMNTEAFF
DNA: TGTGCCAGCTCACCGGGGATTATGAACACTGAAGCTTTCTTT

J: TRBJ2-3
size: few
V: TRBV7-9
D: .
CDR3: CASGDTQYF
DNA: TGTGCCAGTGGAGATACGCAGTATTTT

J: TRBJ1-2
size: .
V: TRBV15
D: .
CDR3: CATSIQRLGNYGYTF
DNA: TGTGCCACCAGCATCCAACGTCTAGGGAACTATGGCTACACCTTC

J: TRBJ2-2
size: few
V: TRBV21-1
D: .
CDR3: CASPPAGGEANTGELFF
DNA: TGTGCCAGCCCCCCGGCAGGGGGCGAAGCGAACACCGGGGAGCTGTTTTTT

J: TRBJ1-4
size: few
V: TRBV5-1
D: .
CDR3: CASSLGTAEKLFF
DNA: TGCGCCAGCAGCTTAGGGACGGCGGAAAAACTGTTTTTT

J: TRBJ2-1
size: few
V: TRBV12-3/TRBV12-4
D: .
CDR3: CASSWGDEQFF
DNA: TGTGCCAGCAGTTGGGGGGATGAGCAGTTCTTC

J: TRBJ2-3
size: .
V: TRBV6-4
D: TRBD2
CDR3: CASVAGTSGGEDTQYF
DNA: TGTGCCAGCGTTGCCGGGACTAGCGGGGGGGAGGATACGCAGTATTTT

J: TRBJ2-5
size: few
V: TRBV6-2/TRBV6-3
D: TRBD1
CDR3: CASVTGAQETQYF
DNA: TGTGCCAGCGTAACAGGGGCCCAAGAGACCCAGTACTTC

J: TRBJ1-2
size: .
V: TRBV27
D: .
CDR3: CASSLGRHYGYTF
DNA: TGTGCCAGCAGTTTAGGCAGACACTATGGCTACACCTTC

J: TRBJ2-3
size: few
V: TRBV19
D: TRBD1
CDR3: CASKDRDSISDTQYF
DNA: TGTGCCAGTAAGGACCGGGACAGCATATCAGATACGCAGTATTTT

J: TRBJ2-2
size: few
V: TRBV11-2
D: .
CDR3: CASRLIRGSKTGELFF
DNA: TGTGCCAGCAGGTTAATTCGGGGGAGTAAGACCGGGGAGCTGTTTTTT

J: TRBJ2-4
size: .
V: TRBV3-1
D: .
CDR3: CASSPAGQSPNIQYF
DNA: TGTGCCAGCAGCCCCGCGGGACAGTCTCCAAACATTCAGTACTTC

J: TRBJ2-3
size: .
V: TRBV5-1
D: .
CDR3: CASSSDRITDTQYF
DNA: TGCGCCAGCAGCTCCGACAGAATCACAGATACGCAGTATTTT

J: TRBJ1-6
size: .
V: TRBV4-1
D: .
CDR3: CASSQVSSYLSYNSPLHF
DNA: TGCGCCAGCAGCCAAGTCAGTTCGTACCTTAGCTATAATTCACCCCTCCACTTT

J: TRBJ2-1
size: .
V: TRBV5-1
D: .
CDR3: CASRGGAPTGEQFF
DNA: TGCGCCAGCAGGGGGGGGGCTCCAACCGGGGAGCAGTTCTTC

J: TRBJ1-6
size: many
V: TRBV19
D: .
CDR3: CASSNLSGDRNSPLHF
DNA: TGTGCCAGTAGTAATCTCTCAGGAGACAGAAATTCACCCCTCCACTTT

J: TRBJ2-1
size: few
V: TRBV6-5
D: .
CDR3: CASSSTWGLDNEQFF
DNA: TGTGCCAGCAGTTCTACGTGGGGGCTAGACAATGAGCAGTTCTTC

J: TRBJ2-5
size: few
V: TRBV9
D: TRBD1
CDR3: CASSIRQGLAETQYF
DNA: TGTGCCAGCAGCATACGACAGGGGCTGGCAGAGACCCAGTACTTC

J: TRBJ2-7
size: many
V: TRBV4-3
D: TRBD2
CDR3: CASSQEVSGGTYEQYF
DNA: TGCGCCAGCAGCCAAGAAGTCAGCGGGGGAACCTACGAGCAGTACTTC

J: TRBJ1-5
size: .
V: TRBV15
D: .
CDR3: CATSRDSGLSSAQHF
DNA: TGTGCCACCAGCAGAGATTCCGGGCTTTCGTCAGCCCAGCATTTT

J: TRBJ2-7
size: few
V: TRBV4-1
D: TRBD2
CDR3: CASSQVAGGYEQYF
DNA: TGCGCCAGCAGCCAAGTAGCGGGGGGTTACGAGCAGTACTTC

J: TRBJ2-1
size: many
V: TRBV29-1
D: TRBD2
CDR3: CSVEGSGGFSEQFF
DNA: TGCAGCGTTGAGGGAAGCGGGGGGTTTTCGGAGCAGTTCTTC

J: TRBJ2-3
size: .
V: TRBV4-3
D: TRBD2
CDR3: CASSQEGVGGTDTQYF
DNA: TGCGCCAGCAGCCAAGAAGGAGTCGGGGGGACAGATACGCAGTATTTT

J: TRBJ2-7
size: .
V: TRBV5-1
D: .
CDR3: CASSLERARLQYF
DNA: TGCGCCAGCAGCTTGGAACGGGCGCGTCTCCAGTACTTC

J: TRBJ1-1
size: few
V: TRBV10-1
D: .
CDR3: CASSESVNRKAFF
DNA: TGCGCCAGCAGTGAGTCGGTCAACAGGAAAGCTTTCTTT

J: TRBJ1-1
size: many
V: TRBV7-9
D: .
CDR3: CASSPKIRVGTEAFF
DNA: TGTGCCAGCAGCCCAAAAATCCGAGTAGGCACTGAAGCTTTCTTT

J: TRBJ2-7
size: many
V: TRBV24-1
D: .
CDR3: CATSDSGTPGEQYF
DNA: TGTGCCACCAGTGACTCCGGGACTCCGGGGGAGCAGTACTTC

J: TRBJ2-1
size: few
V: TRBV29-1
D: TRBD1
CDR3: CSVRGQIGHEQFF
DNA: TGCAGCGTGAGGGGACAGATAGGACATGAGCAGTTCTTC

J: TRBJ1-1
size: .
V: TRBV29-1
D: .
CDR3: CSVTMNTEAFF
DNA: TGCAGCGTGACAATGAACACTGAAGCTTTCTTT

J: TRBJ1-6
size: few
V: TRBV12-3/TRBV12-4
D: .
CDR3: CASSLSYNSPLHF
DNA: TGTGCCAGCAGTTTGTCTTATAATTCACCCCTCCACTTT

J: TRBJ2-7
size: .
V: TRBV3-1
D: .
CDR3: CASSQTAEQYF
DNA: TGTGCCAGCAGCCAGACTGCAGAGCAGTACTTC